A single sample gave rise to the 11 T cell receptor beta chains below, sequenced in a study of a mutant IDH1 vaccine in newly diagnosed glioma. These TCRs' antigens remain unknown. Time point described: week 35, safety follow-up. The vaccine gave 300 ug of a 20-mer mutant IDH1 peptide subcutaneously per dose. Using immunoSEQ multiplex PCR, the repertoire was profiled, and TCRdb retains in-frame clones only, with some absent. This table holds about 68,000 clones, 84% found once. Sequences were derived from PBMCs, sampled from a glioma patient whose treatment included an IDH1 peptide vaccine. These receptors were obtained from a man aged 18-30 years with glioma.

The chain combines TRBV5-1 with TRBJ1-2, with TRBD1 as a possible D gene (6 bases). Per the germline V gene, CDR1 is SGHRS and CDR2 is YFSETQ. The ends were cut back, 2 bases at V and 2 bases at J, with 10 bases in the middle. The CDR3 runs 14 residues. The DNA for the CDR3 is TGCGCCAGCAGCTTACTAGGGGGAAACTATGGCTACACCTTC. It yields the protein CASSLLGGNYGYTF.

A few counts support this clone. This rearrangement joins TRBV9 to TRBJ1-1, with 7 bases fitting TRBD1. The trim removed 3 bases at V and 1 base at J, leaving 6 bases unmatched. This CDR3 contains 15 residues. Per the germline V gene, CDR1 is SGDLS and CDR2 is YYNGEE. The CDR3 sequence is CASSAAKGANTEAFF. CDR3 nucleotide sequence: TGTGCCAGCAGCGCCGCCAAGGGGGCGAACACTGAAGCTTTCTTT.

V is TRBV12-5 and J is TRBJ1-1; 8 bases fit TRBD1. The CDR3 is made up of 17 amino acids. Losses at the gene ends were 2 bases for V and 1 base for J; bases not matched to a gene: 9. Germline CDR1 and CDR2: LGHNT and FRNRAP. The CDR3 reads CASGLPPGQVSNTEAFF. CDR3 DNA: TGTGCTAGTGGTTTGCCCCCGGGACAGGTCTCGAACACTGAAGCTTTCTTT. The variable domain in full, completed from reference TRBV12-5 and TRBJ1-1, reads DARVTQTPRHKVTEMGQEVTMRCQPILGHNTVFWYRQTMMQGLELLAYFRNRAPLDDSGMPKDRFSAEMPDATLATLKIQPSEPRDSAVYFCASGLPPGQVSNTEAFFGQGTRLTVV.

The chain employs TRBV9 and TRBJ2-3; 7 nucleotides agree with TRBD2. This CDR3 is built from 16 residues. J was trimmed by 2 bases and V by 1 base; bases with no gene match: 7. Germline V gene sequence: CDR1 SGDLS, CDR2 YYNGEE. The CDR3 bases are TGTGCCAGCAGCGTAATTTCGGGGGGACCCACAGATACGCAGTATTTT. This sequence encodes CASSVISGGPTDTQYF. The full variable domain, with the rest looked up from reference TRBV9 and TRBJ2-3, is DSGVTQTPKHLITATGQRVTLRCSPRSGDLSVYWYQQSLDQGLQFLIQYYNGEERAKGNILERFSAQQFPDLHSELNLSSLELGDSALYFCASSVISGGPTDTQYFGPGTRLTVL.

This clone has only one observation. The chain recombines TRBV5-1 with TRBJ1-2; D possibly corresponds to TRBD1 (5 bases). The CDR3 is 15 amino acids. V shed 3 bases and J shed 6 bases, with 18 bases lying between them. Germline V gene sequence: CDR1 SGHRS, CDR2 YFSETQ. The CDR3 region is CASSSARDGGNGYTF. The CDR3 DNA is TGCGCCAGCAGCTCCGCCCGGGACGGAGGGAATGGCTACACCTTC.

This chain uses TRBV5-3 with TRBJ1-1; 7 nucleotides match TRBD1. TRBV5-3 is classed as an ORF, of uncertain function. The CDR3 is made up of 17 amino acids. V gave up 4 bases and J gave up 0 bases; unmatched junction bases: 12. This CDR3 reads CARSVARTGGMNTEAFF. CDR3 DNA sequence: TGTGCCAGAAGCGTTGCTAGGACAGGAGGAATGAACACTGAAGCTTTCTTT.

The chain carries TRBV6-5 and TRBJ1-2, with 9 bases fitting TRBD1. J lost 6 bases, V lost 2 bases, and 4 bases had no gene match. The length of the CDR3 is 14 residues. Germline V gene lookup returns CDR1 MNHEY and CDR2 SVGAGI. The CDR3 sequence is CASSYADRGNGYTF. DNA of the CDR3: TGTGCCAGCAGTTACGCCGACAGGGGGAATGGCTACACCTTC.

This clone was recorded only once. The gene calls are TRBV5-1 and TRBJ2-2; 9 bases map to TRBD1. This CDR3 comprises 15 residues. Germline assignment: CDR1 SGHRS and CDR2 YFSETQ. Trimming removed 2 bases from V and 6 bases from J; junction bases left unmatched: 5. The DNA for the CDR3 is TGCGCCAGCAGCTTTACAGGGGGCGGTTCCGGGGAGCTGTTTTTT. Amino acids: CASSFTGGGSGELFF.

CDR3 in DNA: TGTGCCAGCAGTTCGCCCCGTGATGAAGCTTTCTTT. It is translated as CASSSPRDEAFF. The chain combines TRBV6-5 with TRBJ1-1; no firm D call. This CDR3 spans 12 amino acids. The V end was cut by 4 bases, the J end by 7 bases, with 10 bases between. Per the germline V gene, CDR1 is MNHEY and CDR2 is SVGAGI.

The rearrangement joins TRBV9 to TRBJ2-1; 10 bases agree with TRBD1. The CDR3 contains 14 residues. Germline lookup yields CDR1 SGDLS and CDR2 YYNGEE. V was clipped by 3 bases and J by 10 bases; unmatched bases: 7. The CDR3 DNA is TGTGCCAGCAGCGAGGGGGACAGGGGTGGCGAGCAGTTCTTC. Protein: CASSEGDRGGEQFF.

A few counts support this clone. The V gene is TRBV5-5, the J gene TRBJ2-7; D call uncertain. Between the trimmed V and J ends, which lost 3 bases and 7 bases, there was a span of 8 bases. The V gene's germline CDR1 is SGHKS and CDR2 YYEKEE (reference sequence). CDR3 length equals 11 residues. This CDR3 is CASSSLLEQYF. In DNA, the CDR3 is TGTGCCAGCAGCTCCCTCCTAGAGCAGTACTTC.